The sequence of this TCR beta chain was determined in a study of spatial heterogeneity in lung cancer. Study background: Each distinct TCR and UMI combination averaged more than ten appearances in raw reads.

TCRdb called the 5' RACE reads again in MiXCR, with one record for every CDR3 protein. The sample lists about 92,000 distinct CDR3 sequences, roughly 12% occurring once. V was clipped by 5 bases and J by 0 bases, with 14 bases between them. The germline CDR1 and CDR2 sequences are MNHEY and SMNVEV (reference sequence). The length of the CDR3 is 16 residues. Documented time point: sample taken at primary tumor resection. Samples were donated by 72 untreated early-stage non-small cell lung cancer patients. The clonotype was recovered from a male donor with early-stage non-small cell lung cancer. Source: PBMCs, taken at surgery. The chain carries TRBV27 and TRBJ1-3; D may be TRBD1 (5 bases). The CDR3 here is CASSATGASSGNTIYF. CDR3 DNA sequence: TGTGCCAGCAGTGCGACCGGGGCCAGCTCTGGAAACACCATATATTTT.